The 20 T cell receptor beta chains in this list originate from one sample, sequenced in a study of CD8 T cells in Susac syndrome. When the RNA was reverse transcribed, random hexamers were used with an input of about 0.5 to 1 ug. TCRdb reprocessed the immunoSEQ multiplex PCR reads via MiXCR and lists one record per CDR3 protein. The table has a few hundred thousand distinct CDR3 sequences, about 91% seen once. The sample was CD4+ T cells from PBMCs. These receptors were obtained from a human donor with multiple sclerosis.

V gene TRBV19 combines with J gene TRBJ2-7; TRBD1 aligns across 10 bases. The CDR3 length is 13 residues. The J segment lost 6 bases and the V segment lost 6 bases, leaving 5 bases of the junction unmatched. Germline loops: CDR1 LNHDA, CDR2 SQIVND (reference sequence). CDR3 protein: CASSLGQGVEQYF. The CDR3 bases are TGTGCCAGTAGCCTTGGACAGGGGGTCGAGCAGTACTTC.

The chain uses TRBV19 and TRBJ2-7; D is perhaps TRBD2 (5 bases). The V end lost 6 bases, the J end lost 3 bases, and 6 bases lay between the germline ends. The length of the CDR3 is 11 residues. The germline CDR1 and CDR2 sequences are LNHDA and SQIVND (reference sequence). In DNA form, the CDR3 reads TGTGCCAGTAGGGGGAGCTACGAGCAGTACTTC. It specifies CASRGSYEQYF.

V usage is TRBV12-3 or TRBV12-4 and J usage is TRBJ1-4; D is undetermined. The V end lost 2 bases, the J end lost 2 bases, and 6 bases lay between the germline ends. The CDR3 has 14 amino acids. CDR3 sequence reads: CASSLSSTNEKLFF. DNA of the CDR3: TGTGCCAGCAGTTTATCCAGCACTAATGAAAAACTGTTTTTT.

This chain joins TRBV7-2 and TRBJ1-1; D is uncertain. Trimming stripped 5 bases from V and 1 base from J, with 11 bases between. Germline CDR1 is SGHTA and CDR2 is FQGNSA. The CDR3 totals 14 residues. The CDR3 spells CASSILPGNTEAFF. The CDR3 DNA sequence: TGTGCCAGCAGCATTCTCCCAGGGAACACTGAAGCTTTCTTT.

V usage is TRBV4-3 and J usage is TRBJ1-1, with TRBD1 matching 10 bases. From germline, CDR1 is LGHNA and CDR2 YSLEER. V lost 1 base and J lost 3; bases outside the gene matches: 8. This CDR3 region has 17 residues. The CDR3 is CASSQGRQGAWDTEAFF. The DNA of the CDR3 is TGCGCCAGCAGCCAAGGTAGACAGGGGGCATGGGACACTGAAGCTTTCTTT.

This sequence joins TRBV7-8 and TRBJ2-3; 8 bases line up with TRBD2. The CDR3 has 18 residues. Germline values: CDR1 SGHVS, CDR2 FQNEAQ. The J segment lost 0 bases and the V segment lost 1 base, leaving 9 bases of the junction unmatched. DNA of the CDR3: TGTGCCAGCAGCTTAGAGTGGATTAGCGGGGCGAGCACAGATACGCAGTATTTT. It encodes CASSLEWISGASTDTQYF.

The CDR3 coding sequence is TGTGCCAGCAGCTCCCGGACAGGAACTTACAATGAGCAGTTCTTC. Its protein product is CASSSRTGTYNEQFF. This rearrangement joins TRBV11-3 to TRBJ2-1, with TRBD1 matching over 7 bases. CDR3 size: 15 residues. Germline trimming cut 4 bases from V and 4 bases from J; bases unmatched to any gene: 7. Germline CDR1 and CDR2: SGHNT and YENEEA. Based on the CDR3 plus reference TRBV11-3 and TRBJ2-1, the full variable domain is EAGVVQSPRYKIIEKKQPVAFWCNPISGHNTLYWYLQNLGQGPELLIRYENEEAVDDSQLPKDRFSAERLKGVDSTLKIQPAELGDSAVYLCASSSRTGTYNEQFFGPGTRLTVL.

The chain combines TRBV20-1 with TRBJ2-5, with 8 bases lining up with TRBD2. The length of the CDR3 is 15 residues. J was trimmed by 1 base and V by 1 base; bases with no gene match: 5. Germline CDR1 DFQATT, CDR2 SNEGSKA (reference sequence). The CDR3 spells CSARGSGNIQETQYF. The CDR3 coding sequence is TGCAGTGCTAGAGGTAGCGGGAATATCCAAGAGACCCAGTACTTC.

This clonotype was picked up one time. The chain carries TRBV30 and TRBJ1-2, with TRBD1 identical over 7 bases. The CDR3 totals 16 residues. CDR1 is GTSNPN and CDR2 is SVGIG in the germline V gene (reference sequence). After removal of 0 bases from V and 3 bases from J, the junction contained 10 bases not matched to a gene. This CDR3 reads CAWSVLGGGNYYGYTF. In DNA, the CDR3 is TGTGCCTGGAGTGTACTTGGAGGGGGCAATTACTATGGCTACACCTTC. The whole variable domain, filled in from reference TRBV30 and TRBJ1-2, reads SQTIHQWPATLVQPVGSPLSLECTVEGTSNPNLYWYRQAAGRGLQLLFYSVGIGQISSEVPQNLSASRPQDRQFILSSKKLLLSDSGFYLCAWSVLGGGNYYGYTFGSGTRLTVV.

This rearrangement joins TRBV29-1 to TRBJ2-2; D not resolved. The CDR3 is 14 amino acids. The germline V and J ends were trimmed by 6 bases and 7 bases, with 18 bases remaining between them. CDR1 SQVTM and CDR2 ANQGSEA come from the germline V gene. DNA for the CDR3: TGCAGCGTCAAAACCGGGCCCGGCATCGGGGAGCTGTTTTTT. This translates into CSVKTGPGIGELFF.

The J gene is TRBJ1-1, the V gene TRBV9, with unresolved D. The ends were cut back, 0 bases at V and 5 bases at J, with 11 bases in the middle. Germline V gene data show CDR1 as SGDLS and CDR2 as YYNGEE. This CDR3 spans 14 amino acids. CDR3 sequence (DNA): TGTGCCAGCAGCGTAGGGGCGCCGGTAACTGAAGCTTTCTTT. Translating it yields CASSVGAPVTEAFF. Drawing the rest from reference TRBV9 and TRBJ1-1, the complete variable domain is DSGVTQTPKHLITATGQRVTLRCSPRSGDLSVYWYQQSLDQGLQFLIQYYNGEERAKGNILERFSAQQFPDLHSELNLSSLELGDSALYFCASSVGAPVTEAFFGQGTRLTVV.

The chain recombines TRBV7-9 with TRBJ2-5; 8 nucleotides align to TRBD1. V gave up 4 bases and J gave up 5 bases; unmatched junction bases: 9. This CDR3 contains 15 residues. Germline-derived CDR1 and CDR2 are SEHNR and FQNEAQ (reference sequence). The CDR3 sequence: CASSSQTGVSETQYF. CDR3 nucleotides: TGTGCCAGCAGCTCGCAGACAGGGGTTTCGGAGACCCAGTACTTC.

The chain carries TRBV29-1 and TRBJ2-7; 7 positions match TRBD1. CDR3 length equals 14 residues. Trimming took 4 bases from V and 5 from J; bases not matched to a gene: 11. From germline, CDR1 is SQVTM and CDR2 ANQGSEA. As DNA, the CDR3 is TGCAGCGTTGCCGTGACAGGGCCAACGGACGAGCAGTACTTC. Amino acid sequence: CSVAVTGPTDEQYF.

This chain joins TRBV29-1 and TRBJ2-1; 11 bases line up with TRBD2. The length of the CDR3 is 15 residues. Germline V gene lookup returns CDR1 SQVTM and CDR2 ANQGSEA. Trimming took 6 bases from V and 1 from J; bases not matched to a gene: 5. CDR3 amino acids: CSVTLAGGSYNEQFF. The CDR3 DNA follows: TGCAGCGTGACCCTAGCGGGAGGTTCCTACAATGAGCAGTTCTTC.

This clonotype turned up a few times. This sequence joins TRBV6-2 or TRBV6-3 and TRBJ1-1; D unresolved. CDR1 and CDR2 from the germline V gene are MNHEY and SVGEGT. V gave up 4 bases and J gave up 1 base, with 10 bases separating them. The CDR3 is made up of 14 amino acids. CDR3 DNA: TGTGCCAGCAGTTCCCCCTCCCGGAACACTGAAGCTTTCTTT. It codes for CASSSPSRNTEAFF.

The chain has TRBV5-6 and TRBJ2-1; 10 positions agree with TRBD1. The V segment lost 4 bases and the J segment 11 bases; nucleotides outside the gene matches: 15. Germline-derived CDR1 and CDR2 are SGHDT and YYEEEE. CDR3 length equals 16 residues. CDR3 protein: CASSIPGTGESVKQFF. The CDR3 DNA is TGTGCCAGCAGCATCCCCGGGACAGGGGAATCTGTAAAGCAGTTCTTC.

V is TRBV30 and J is TRBJ1-2; D ambiguous. V was shortened by 3 bases and J by 5 bases, with 10 bases between the two germline ends. This CDR3 region has 12 residues. The germline V gene encodes CDR1 GTSNPN and CDR2 SVGIG (reference sequence). The CDR3 region is CAWSTAGYGYTF. CDR3 DNA: TGTGCCTGGAGCACGGCTGGATATGGCTACACCTTC.

The rearrangement uses TRBV25-1 and TRBJ2-1; a weak D match, TRBD1 (5 bases). Germline V gene sequence: CDR1 MGHDK, CDR2 SYGVNS. This CDR3 has 14 residues. Trimming removed 6 bases at V and 3 bases at J, with 12 bases between. CDR3 protein: CASRGTGGYNEQFF. CDR3 DNA: TGTGCCAGCAGGGGCACAGGCGGCTACAATGAGCAGTTCTTC.

CDR3 nucleotide sequence: TGCAGTGCTAGCGAATCTGGGGCCAACGTCCTGACTTTC. Protein: CSASESGANVLTF. This rearrangement joins TRBV20-1 to TRBJ2-6; D is ambiguous. V was cut by 3 bases and J by 1 base, with 4 bases left in between. This CDR3 region has 13 residues. CDR1 is DFQATT and CDR2 is SNEGSKA in the germline V gene (reference sequence).

This clonotype was found once. This sequence joins TRBV19 and TRBJ1-1; D call uncertain. There are 14 residues in the CDR3. The germline V gene encodes CDR1 LNHDA and CDR2 SQIVND (reference sequence). V was cut by 2 bases and J by 6 bases, with 13 bases left in between. CDR3 bases: TGTGCCAGTAGTATAAAGAAGTATGGAGCTGAAGCTTTCTTT. Translating it yields CASSIKKYGAEAFF.